Listed below are T cell receptor beta chains from one sample, sequenced in a study of T-cell reconstitution after alpha-beta-depleted transplantation in children. TCRdb passed the PCR reads through MiXCR, listing each CDR3 protein once. The sample holds about 980,000 distinct CDR3 sequences, about 30% seen once. This material consisted of PBMCs, mostly from graft donor cells, taken 360 days after TCRalphabeta/CD19-depleted stem cell transplant. The receptors were gathered from a boy less than two years old who had a stem cell transplant for SCID, so the T cells may come from the graft donor. Each CDR3 is given with its conserved first and last residue. D genes are given only for firm matches. The size field is filled for only some rows; it gives once, few, many or a size class.

d_call	j_call	clone_size	v_call	cdr3_nt	cdr3_aa
-	TRBJ2-5	-	TRBV7-2	TGTGCCAGCAGCAATATTAAGGGCCGCCAAGAGACCCAGTACTTC	CASSNIKGRQETQYF
TRBD1	TRBJ1-5	-	TRBV12-3/TRBV12-4	TGTGCCTGCAGTTTAGGACAGGGGGCGGGATATATTAGCAATCAGCCCCAGCATTTT	CACSLGQGAGYISNQPQHF
TRBD1	TRBJ1-6	-	TRBV12-3/TRBV12-4	TGTGCCAGCAAATCCAGACAGGGCAATAATTCACCCCTCCACTTT	CASKSRQGNNSPLHF
TRBD1	TRBJ2-2	-	TRBV12-3/TRBV12-4	TGTGCCAGCAGTCCCCGGACAGGTCCTATGGGTCTGTTTTTT	CASSPRTGPMGLFF
-	TRBJ2-5	-	TRBV5-5	TGTGCCAGCAGCCGCGGACAGAGCCAAGAGACCCAGTACTTC	CASSRGQSQETQYF
-	TRBJ1-2	once	TRBV7-2	TGTGCCAGCAGCGCCAGGACGGTGGAGTATGGCTACACCTTC	CASSARTVEYGYTF
TRBD2	TRBJ2-5	-	TRBV5-8	TGTGCCAGCAGCCAGGGACTAAGGGAGACCCAGTACTTC	CASSQGLRETQYF
-	TRBJ2-3	-	TRBV24-1	TGTGCCACCAGTGATGGAGGGCAGGGGATGGATACGCAGTATTTT	CATSDGGQGMDTQYF
-	TRBJ2-5	-	TRBV6-1	TGTGCCAGCAATCGTCTATGGGGGGAGACCCAGTACTTC	CASNRLWGETQYF
-	TRBJ1-2	few	TRBV5-5	TGTGCCAGCAGCTTAAGGACCGCGTACTATGGCTACACCTTC	CASSLRTAYYGYTF
-	TRBJ2-1	-	TRBV6-1	TGTGCCAGCCGAGCAGACCCCTACAATGAGCAGTTCTTC	CASRADPYNEQFF
-	TRBJ1-1	few	TRBV29-1	TGCAGCGTTGCCCATAACAAGATGAACACTGAAGCTTTCTTT	CSVAHNKMNTEAFF